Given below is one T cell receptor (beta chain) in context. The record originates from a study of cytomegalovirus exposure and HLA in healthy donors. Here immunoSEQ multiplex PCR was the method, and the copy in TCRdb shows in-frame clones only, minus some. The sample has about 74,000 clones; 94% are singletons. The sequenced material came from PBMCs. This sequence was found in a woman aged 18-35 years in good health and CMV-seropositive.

The chain's CDR3 is CASSNQSPDRISGNTIYF. CDR3 nucleotide sequence: TGTGCCAGCAGCAATCAATCCCCAGACAGAATATCTGGAAACACCATATATTTT. This chain uses TRBV21-1 with TRBJ1-3; the listed D gene, TRBD1, was not tested against the DNA. TRBV21-1 is labeled a pseudogene. The CDR3 consists of 18 residues.